This TCR beta chain was recovered during a study of blood T cell repertoires in COVID-19. This clone was seen only once. Original methodology: Nucleated cell counts were estimated from reference gene primer amplification. The assay was immunoSEQ multiplex PCR, and TCRdb's table has in-frame clones only and misses some. The D gene and trimming were derived from the DNA, and the V and J assignments and clone size from that table. The profile shows roughly 200,000 clones, about 88% of them singletons. The germline CDR1 and CDR2 sequences are SGHRS and YFSETQ. This CDR3 comprises 12 residues. Trimming removed 4 bases from V and 6 bases from J, with 10 bases in between.

This TCR came from a woman in her thirties with active or convalescent COVID-19. The sample was peripheral blood. The chain uses TRBV5-1 and TRBJ1-2, with TRBD1 as a possible D gene (5 bases). The CDR3 region has the DNA TGCGCCAGCAGCCGAACCAGGGATGGCTACACCTTC. Protein product: CASSRTRDGYTF. Looking up the rest from reference TRBV5-1 and TRBJ1-2 gives the full variable domain: KAGVTQTPRYLIKTRGQQVTLSCSPISGHRSVSWYQQTPGQGLQFLFEYFSETQRNKGNFPGRFSGRQFSNSRSEMNVSTLELGDSALYLCASSRTRDGYTFGSGTRLTVV.